These 3 T cell receptor beta chains were sequenced from one sample in a study of shared clonotypes between healthy human individuals. CD8 cells regarded as naive lacked CD45RO, were positively chosen for CCR7, and omitted terminally differentiated effector memory CD45RA+ cells. Some clones are missing from TCRdb's copy, which holds only in-frame ones; the method was immunoSEQ multiplex PCR. The sample lists about 2.2 million clones; approximately 94% were seen once. The sample consisted of naive CD8+ T cells from PBMCs. The receptor source for this set is a man aged 18 to 29 in good health. Some clones in this sample may be carry-over from other donors' samples.

The chain has TRBV14 and TRBJ2-1, with 8 bases identical to TRBD1. V trimming: 4 bases; J trimming: 8 bases; junction bases outside the gene matches: 7. Germline assignment: CDR1 SGHDN and CDR2 FVKESK. The CDR3 contains 14 residues. The CDR3 spells CASSRTGLEDEQFF. The CDR3 DNA reads TGTGCCAGCAGCCGGACAGGGTTAGAGGATGAGCAGTTCTTC.

With regard to this clone: Other DNA sequences in this sample translate to the same CDR3. This chain links TRBV27 with TRBJ2-3; D is possibly TRBD2 (6 bases). V shed 3 bases and J shed 3 bases, with 7 bases lying between them. The CDR3 totals 13 residues. Germline-derived CDR1 and CDR2 are MNHEY and SMNVEV (reference sequence). CDR3 loop: CASSLGGTDTQYF. Written as DNA, the CDR3 is TGTGCCAGCAGTTTGGGGGGTACAGATACGCAGTATTTT.

This clone was detected only once. The rearrangement joins TRBV28 to TRBJ2-2, with TRBD2 matching 8 bases. The CDR3 consists of 16 residues. Trimming at V came to 3 bases and at J to 2 bases, leaving 5 bases not matched to a gene. Germline-derived CDR1 and CDR2 are MDHEN and SYDVKM. The DNA for the CDR3 is TGTGCCAGCAGTTTGATAGCGGGGACAAACACCGGGGAGCTGTTTTTT. This encodes CASSLIAGTNTGELFF.